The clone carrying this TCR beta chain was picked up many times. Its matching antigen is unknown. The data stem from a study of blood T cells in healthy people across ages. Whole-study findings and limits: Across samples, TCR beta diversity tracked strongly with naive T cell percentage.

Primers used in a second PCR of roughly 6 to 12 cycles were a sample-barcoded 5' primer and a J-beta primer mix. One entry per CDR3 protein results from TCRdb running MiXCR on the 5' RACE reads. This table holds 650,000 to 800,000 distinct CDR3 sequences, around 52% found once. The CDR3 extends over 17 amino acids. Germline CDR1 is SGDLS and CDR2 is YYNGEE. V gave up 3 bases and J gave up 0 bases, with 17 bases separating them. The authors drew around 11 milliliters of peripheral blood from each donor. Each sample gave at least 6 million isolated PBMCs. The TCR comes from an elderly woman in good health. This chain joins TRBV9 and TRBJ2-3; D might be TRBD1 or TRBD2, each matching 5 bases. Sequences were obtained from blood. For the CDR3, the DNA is TGTGCCAGCAGCGCCCGAGGGGACCCAGCTAGCACAGATACGCAGTATTTT. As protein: CASSARGDPASTDTQYF.